The 9 T cell receptor beta chains given below trace back to one sample, sequenced in a study of T cells after yellow fever vaccination. TCRdb re-called the 5' RACE reads with MiXCR, one entry per CDR3 protein. The sample yields 150,000 or so distinct CDR3 sequences, less than 9% seen once. The material was CD4+ T cells sorted from PBMCs, obtained around 5 days after the first yellow fever vaccination. These TCRs come from a man aged 18 to 29 who received the YFV17D yellow fever vaccine.

The chain uses TRBV3-1 and TRBJ1-5, with D perhaps matching TRBD1 (5 bases). This CDR3 is built from 14 residues. The ends were cut back, 3 bases at V and 5 bases at J, with 11 bases in the middle. CDR1 and CDR2 from the germline V gene are LGHDT and YNNKEL (reference sequence). The CDR3, as DNA: TGTGCCAGCAGCCACGGCGCGGGGGATCAGCCCCAGCATTTT. Protein: CASSHGAGDQPQHF.

J is TRBJ1-3 and V is TRBV9; D is ambiguous. The CDR3 consists of 11 residues. Trimming left V 7 bases short and J 5 bases short, with 7 bases between. CDR1 and CDR2 from the germline V gene are SGDLS and YYNGEE. The CDR3, as DNA: TGTGCCAGCGGGTTGCGAAACACCATATATTTT. As protein: CASGLRNTIYF.

This clonotype has ten or more counts. The gene calls are TRBV30 and TRBJ2-1; the D is unclear. V was cut by 8 bases and J by 3 bases, with 11 bases left in between. Germline V gene data show CDR1 as GTSNPN and CDR2 as SVGIG (reference sequence). CDR3 length equals 12 residues. The CDR3 sequence: CAGPGNYNEQFF. The CDR3, as DNA: TGTGCCGGACCTGGGAACTACAATGAGCAGTTCTTC.

This clonotype has ten or more counts. The chain has TRBV5-6 and TRBJ2-1; 10 bases align to TRBD2. CDR1 and CDR2 (germline): SGHDT, YYEEEE. The trim removed 0 bases at V and 3 bases at J, leaving 9 bases unmatched. This CDR3 is built from 18 residues. The CDR3 spells CASSLGLAGGTGYNEQFF. In nucleotides, the CDR3 is TGTGCCAGCAGCTTGGGTTTAGCGGGGGGAACGGGCTACAATGAGCAGTTCTTC. Complete variable domain (other parts from reference TRBV5-6 and TRBJ2-1): DAGVTQSPTHLIKTRGQQVTLRCSPKSGHDTVSWYQQALGQGPQFIFQYYEEEERQRGNFPDRFSGHQFPNYSSELNVNALLLGDSALYLCASSLGLAGGTGYNEQFFGPGTRLTVL.

Concerning this clonotype: It may be a read error: a sequence one base away is much more abundant. This chain's CDR3 is CSARAKKTEAFF. CDR3 DNA: TGCAGTGCTAGAGCGAAGAAGACTGAAGCTTTCTTT. This chain uses TRBV20-1 with TRBJ1-1; D call uncertain. CDR1 DFQATT and CDR2 SNEGSKA come from the germline V gene (reference sequence). Trimming took off 1 base at V and 5 bases at J, with 8 bases between the two ends. The CDR3 runs to 12 residues.

In its sample, this clonotype was seen many times. This sequence joins TRBV7-3 and TRBJ2-5, with D unresolved. The CDR3 consists of 13 residues. In germline, CDR1 is SGHTA, CDR2 FQGTGA. V was trimmed by 2 bases and J by 2 bases, leaving 6 bases between them. The CDR3 DNA follows: TGTGCCAGCAGCTTAGTGGGGCAAGAGACCCAGTACTTC. Translating it yields CASSLVGQETQYF.

This clonotype was seen more than once but under ten times. The rearrangement joins TRBV20-1 to TRBJ1-6, with TRBD1 matching over 7 bases. This CDR3 contains 16 residues. Germline-derived CDR1 and CDR2 are DFQATT and SNEGSKA (reference sequence). The junction had 8 bases not matched to a gene; V was cut back by 2 bases and J by 4 bases. The CDR3 region is CSARSPGQPYNSPLHF. CDR3 bases: TGCAGTGCTAGATCTCCGGGACAGCCTTATAATTCACCCCTCCACTTT.

This clonotype has at least ten counts. The J gene is TRBJ1-6, the V gene TRBV4-3; D gene ambiguous. Germline values: CDR1 LGHNA, CDR2 YSLEER. This CDR3 contains 17 residues. Trimming took off 2 bases at V and 8 bases at J, with 19 bases between the two ends. The CDR3 DNA follows: TGCGCCAGCAGCCAATTCTCCTGGGAGGAATGGTATTCACCCCTCCACTTT. Translation: CASSQFSWEEWYSPLHF.

As regards this clonotype: A much larger clone lies a single base off, so this may be a read error. The CDR3, as DNA: TGCTGTGCTCTAGGGGGGAGGACAGGGGCTTACAATGAGCAGTTCTTC. This encodes CCALGGRTGAYNEQFF. The V call is TRBV20-1, the J call TRBJ2-1; 9 positions agree with TRBD1. Germline-derived CDR1 and CDR2 are DFQATT and SNEGSKA (reference sequence). The CDR3 consists of 16 residues.